A few counts support the clone carrying this TCR beta chain. Its target is not known. The V end lost 0 bases, the J end lost 5 bases, and 12 bases lay between the germline ends. CDR3 length equals 15 residues. CDR1 and CDR2 (germline): MNHEY, SVGAGI. The sample comes from a study of CD8 T cells in Susac syndrome. Broader study findings: That the number of individuals in its TCR sequencing and HLA analysis was relatively small was acknowledged by the study.

The RNA input was about 0.45 to 1 ug, and it was reverse transcribed with random hexamers. One entry per CDR3 protein, called by TCRdb with MiXCR from the immunoSEQ multiplex PCR reads. The table records hundreds of thousands of distinct CDR3 sequences, approximately 89% of them present only once. Peripheral blood CD8+ and CD4+ T cells were profiled by TCR beta sequencing. Negative isolation yielded the CD8+ and CD4+ T cells, while FACS enriched the TEMRA cells. The source is a human donor with multiple sclerosis. The chain has TRBV6-5 and TRBJ2-3; TRBD2 is a possible D gene (6 bases). The sequencing sample was made of CD8+ T cells from PBMCs. The CDR3 sequence: CASSYSLGGGDTQYF. The CDR3 DNA reads TGTGCCAGCAGTTACTCACTGGGGGGAGGAGATACGCAGTATTTT.